This TCR beta chain was documented in a study of cytomegalovirus exposure and HLA in healthy donors. PCR was performed using 60 Vbeta and 13 Jbeta primers. Methods used by the authors: Some 11 million shared chains were among the about 80 million unique TCR beta chains that a later analysis counted. Clones were read by immunoSEQ multiplex PCR, and TCRdb kept only the in-frame ones, dropping some. Clonal size and the V and J genes are those of that table, whereas D and trimming came from the DNA. The sample table sets out about 25,000 clones. Details on this clone: The sample carries other DNA sequences with the same CDR3.

The CDR3 contains 16 residues. Germline-derived CDR1 and CDR2 are SQVTM and ANQGSEA. With 5 bases clipped from V and 1 base from J, the junction kept 7 bases outside the gene matches. Sequencing was done on a sample of PBMCs. The rearrangement uses TRBV29-1 and TRBJ2-6, with 8 bases aligning to TRBD1. This clonotype was obtained from a male donor in good health and CMV-seropositive. CDR3 loop: CSVPGTGPSGANVLTF. The DNA for the CDR3 is TGCAGCGTTCCCGGGACAGGTCCATCTGGGGCCAACGTCCTGACTTTC.